The sequence of this T cell receptor (beta chain) was determined in a study of spatial heterogeneity in lung cancer. Study outcomes and limitations: Counts of expanded alpha and beta TCRs within tumors tracked the tumor nonsynonymous mutation count.

This clonotype was observed at least ten times. As yet, its antigen is unknown. Between the trimmed V and J ends, which lost 1 base and 3 bases, there was a span of 12 bases. Germline-derived CDR1 and CDR2 are SQVTM and ANQGSEA. CDR3 length: 14 residues. From the 5' RACE reads, TCRdb called clonotypes with MiXCR, one entry per CDR3 protein. This sample has some 15,000 distinct CDR3 sequences, with 4% to 5% found just once. The time point: sample taken at primary tumor resection. This specimen consisted of lung tumor tissue, obtained at surgery. The sequence came from a female donor with early-stage non-small cell lung cancer. The genes are TRBV29-1 and TRBJ1-2; D is undetermined. CDR3 nucleotide sequence: TGCAGCGTTGAAGTAGGGTCTGGGGACTATGGCTACACCTTC. Its translation: CSVEVGSGDYGYTF.